This TCR beta chain was obtained from a study of blood T cell repertoires in COVID-19. Study at large: Samples representing acute and convalescent COVID-19 were sourced from the United States, Italy and Spain.

This clone was picked up many times. V was shortened by 1 base and J by 3 bases, with 12 bases between the two germline ends. This CDR3 is built from 15 residues. CDR1 and CDR2 (germline): SEHNR, FQNEAQ (reference sequence). TCRdb keeps only in-frame clones here, not all; method: immunoSEQ multiplex PCR. The table lists under 300,000 clones, approximately 86% of them singletons. The chain joins TRBV7-9 to TRBJ1-1, with TRBD1 as a possible D gene (5 bases). This sequence was found in a woman in her 70s with active or convalescent COVID-19. Input material: peripheral blood. CDR3 protein: CASSLGVGVDTEAFF. CDR3 DNA sequence: TGTGCCAGCAGCTTAGGAGTAGGGGTAGACACTGAAGCTTTCTTT.